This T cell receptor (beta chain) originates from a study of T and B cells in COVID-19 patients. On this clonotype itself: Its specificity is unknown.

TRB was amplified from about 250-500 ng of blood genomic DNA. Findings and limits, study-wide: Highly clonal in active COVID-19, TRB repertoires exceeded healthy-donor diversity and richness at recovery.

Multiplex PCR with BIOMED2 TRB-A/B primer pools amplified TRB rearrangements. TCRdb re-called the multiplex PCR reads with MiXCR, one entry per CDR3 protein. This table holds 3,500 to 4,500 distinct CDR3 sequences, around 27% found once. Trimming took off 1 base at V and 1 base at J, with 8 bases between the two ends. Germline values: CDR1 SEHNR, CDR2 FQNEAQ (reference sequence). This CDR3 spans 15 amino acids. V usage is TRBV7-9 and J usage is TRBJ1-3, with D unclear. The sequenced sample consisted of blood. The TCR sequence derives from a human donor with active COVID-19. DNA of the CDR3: TGTGCCAGCAGCTTAGGGCACCAATCTGGAAACACCATATATTTT. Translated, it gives CASSLGHQSGNTIYF.